This entry is about one TCR beta chain. Its specific antigen is unknown. Base qualities are missing; no much larger clone stands one base away. Blood samples for TCR beta sequencing were given by related transplant donors. Nuclei Lysis Solution was used to extract genomic DNA from fresh or cryopreserved unfractionated peripheral blood mononuclear cells. The data were taken from a study of T cell clonotyping in hematopoietic cell transplantation (dated by TCRdb to the early 2020s). In terms of the full investigation: The study collected some 150 blood samples from approximately 35 consecutive transplant recipients and their related donors. Patient recruitment ran from 2015 to early 2017, and follow-up continued until late 2020 or death.

The immunoSEQ assay, a bias-controlled multiplex PCR using V- and J-specific primers, was used to amplify TCR beta CDR3 regions from genomic DNA. In a second PCR step, a proprietary barcode and Illumina adapter sequences were attached to the CDR3 amplicons. An Illumina MiSeq instrument was used to sequence the CDR3 libraries. As for how the authors treated the data: Export and quality control were handled in immunoSEQ Analyzer 3.0, while downstream analyses relied on R Bioconductor and Immunarch. Only productive rearrangements within the normalized downsampled data set were used in the calculation of repertoire metrics. Pathologically expanded clonotypes were defined as those larger than 5 templates in the normalized cohort. Repertoire diversity was measured with the Inverse Simpson Index. The non-normalized data set was used for CMV-specificity analyses so that all clonotypes could be captured. Drawn from immuneACCESS, this table holds only the in-frame rearrangements with V and J called that TCRdb kept. Clones are partly lost; checked studies trace under half to an unresolved V gene and leave the rest unexplained. The DNA gave D and trimming, while V, J and clone size come from that table. The sample yields over 10,000 clones; around 93% were counted once. Around 0.8% of the sample is held by the ten biggest clonotypes.

V loses 4 bases of germline sequence and J loses 4 bases, and the interval between the two ends is 12 bases. CDR1 and CDR2 were assigned from the germline V gene as SGHRS and YFSETQ. From the cysteine through the phenylalanine, the CDR3 covers 14 amino acids. Only the CDR3 region is kept as DNA, spanning 42 bases read in frame from base 1. The paper as a whole reports these results and caveats: Recipient repertoires showed only a small fraction of overlap with donor repertoires, and over 95% appeared de novo at the given depth. Recipient TCR diversity fell after transplant, with pathologically expanded clonotypes rising progressively from day 30 to day 180. Donor and pretransplant recipient Inverse Simpson Index values predicted broader posttransplant TCR repertoire diversity. Sample size was limited, and cells were not sorted, so CD4 and CD8 repertoire contributions could not be separated.

The receptor was isolated from a woman aged 45 to 65 in good health. Some clones in this sample may be carry-over from other donors' samples. The specimen sequenced was peripheral blood mononuclear cells. The V gene is TRBV5-1 and the J gene is TRBJ1-3, and the D gene may be TRBD1, 6 bases matching. CDR3 region: CASSQGSYGNTIYF. In nucleotides, the sequence is TGCGCCAGCAGCCAGGGGTCTTACGGAAACACCATATATTTT.